This T cell receptor (beta chain) was recorded in a study of regulatory dendritic cells for organ transplantation. Turning to the study itself: Regulatory dendritic cells were monocyte-derived, receiving vitamin D3 on days 0 and 4 and IL-10 on day 4. Dendritic cell cultures received LPS on day 6. Study-level findings and limits: Naive T cells showed high diversity, memory cells less, memory CD8+ least.

Only in-frame clones appear in the TCRdb table, and some are missing; sequencing was by immunoSEQ multiplex PCR. The table has 12,000 or so clones, about three fifths seen once; the top ten hold 1.2%. Sorted subsets were CFSE-labeled and cultured around five days with allogeneic dendritic cells. CD4+ or CD8+ T cells were sorted as naive CD45RA+ or memory CD45RO+. Details on this clone: Its antigen is still unknown. A read error may produce the germline difference seen at one junction end.

Germline V gives CDR1 ENHRY, CDR2 SYGVKD. The CDR3 is 12 residues long. Specimen: naive CD8+ T cells from blood cultured with dendritic cells. Subset noted: CD45RA+ naive T cells. This clonotype originated in a human donor in good health. The chain combines TRBV10-3 with TRBJ2-5; possible D gene TRBD1, 5 bases. CDR3 sequence reads: CAIMSERQTQHF. Here the CDR3 DNA reads TGTGCCATCATGTCCGAGAGACAGACCCAGCACTTC.